These 7 T cell receptor beta chains were all obtained from the same sample, sequenced in a study of PD-1 blockade in classical Hodgkin lymphoma. Time point noted: cycle 4 day 1 (C4D1), after 5 to 7 weeks of nivolumab. Relapse was seen in all patients after autologous stem cell transplantation, and brentuximab vedotin exposure was variable. Thawed PBMCs were the source of CD4+ T cells, purified by magnetic negative selection. Profiling relied on immunoSEQ multiplex PCR, and the TCRdb table lists in-frame clones only, not all of them. The sample yields about 12,000 clones, about 80% seen once. The sample in question was CD4+ T cells from blood, obtained before the fourth cycle of nivolumab. Receptors originate from a human donor with classical Hodgkin lymphoma.

V gene TRBV7-2 combines with J gene TRBJ2-5, with TRBD1 as a possible D gene (5 bases). Germline CDR1 and CDR2: SGHTA and FQGNSA. This CDR3 region has 13 residues. V was pared by 10 bases and J by 1 base, with 13 bases between. The CDR3 region has the DNA TGTGCCACCTCGCAAGGGGCCCAAGAGACCCAGTACTTC. It translates to CATSQGAQETQYF. Combining the CDR3 with reference TRBV7-2 and TRBJ2-5 gives the whole variable domain GAGVSQSPSNKVTEKGKDVELRCDPISGHTALYWYRQSLGQGLEFLIYFQGNSAPDKSGLPSDRFSAERTGGSVSTLTIQRTQQEDSAVYLCATSQGAQETQYFGPGTRLLVL.

The chain has TRBV4-1 and TRBJ1-2; D is undetermined. The CDR3 has 13 residues. V was shortened by 0 bases and J by 6 bases, with 8 bases between the two germline ends. Germline lookup yields CDR1 MGHRA and CDR2 YSYEKL. The CDR3 loop reads CASSQETRNGYTF. The CDR3 DNA reads TGCGCCAGCAGCCAAGAAACGAGAAATGGCTACACCTTC.

The V call is TRBV15, the J call TRBJ2-3; no clear D. With 0 bases removed from V and 9 bases from J, the gap between germline ends came to 13 bases. The CDR3 consists of 14 residues. Germline values: CDR1 LNHNV, CDR2 YYDKDF (reference sequence). The CDR3 is CATSRDLLVSTQYF. The CDR3 bases are TGTGCCACCAGCAGAGACCTGCTAGTGAGCACGCAGTATTTT.

The chain uses TRBV28 and TRBJ2-7; D uncertain. V lost 2 bases, J lost 5 bases, and 4 bases lay in between. The CDR3 runs 11 residues. Germline-derived CDR1 and CDR2 are MDHEN and SYDVKM. CDR3 sequence reads: CASSLMDEQYF. CDR3 coding DNA: TGTGCCAGCAGTTTAATGGACGAGCAGTACTTC.

This chain uses TRBV2 with TRBJ2-3, with unresolved D. This CDR3 contains 12 residues. Germline assignment: CDR1 SNHLY and CDR2 FYNNEI. Trimming took 6 bases from V and 11 from J, leaving 15 bases between them. The CDR3 region has the DNA TGTGCCAGCAGACGATTAGGGCTGAGGCAGTATTTT. Protein sequence: CASRRLGLRQYF.

This chain uses TRBV29-1 with TRBJ1-3; D is possibly TRBD1 (6 bases). CDR1 and CDR2 from the germline V gene are SQVTM and ANQGSEA. Trimming cost V 7 bases and J 4 bases, with 17 bases left between them. The CDR3 covers 14 residues. The CDR3 here is CSGMGTGLGNTIYF. The DNA for the CDR3 is TGCAGCGGCATGGGCACAGGGTTAGGAAACACCATATATTTT.

The chain couples TRBV6-6 to TRBJ2-2, with TRBD2 matching over 14 bases. The ends lost 4 bases at V and 5 bases at J; junction bases unmatched: 3. The CDR3 runs to 16 residues. Germline CDR1 is MNHNY and CDR2 is SVGAGI (reference sequence). CDR3 sequence: CASSFRTSGRTGELFF. DNA for the CDR3: TGTGCCAGCAGTTTTCGGACTAGCGGGAGGACCGGGGAGCTGTTTTTT.